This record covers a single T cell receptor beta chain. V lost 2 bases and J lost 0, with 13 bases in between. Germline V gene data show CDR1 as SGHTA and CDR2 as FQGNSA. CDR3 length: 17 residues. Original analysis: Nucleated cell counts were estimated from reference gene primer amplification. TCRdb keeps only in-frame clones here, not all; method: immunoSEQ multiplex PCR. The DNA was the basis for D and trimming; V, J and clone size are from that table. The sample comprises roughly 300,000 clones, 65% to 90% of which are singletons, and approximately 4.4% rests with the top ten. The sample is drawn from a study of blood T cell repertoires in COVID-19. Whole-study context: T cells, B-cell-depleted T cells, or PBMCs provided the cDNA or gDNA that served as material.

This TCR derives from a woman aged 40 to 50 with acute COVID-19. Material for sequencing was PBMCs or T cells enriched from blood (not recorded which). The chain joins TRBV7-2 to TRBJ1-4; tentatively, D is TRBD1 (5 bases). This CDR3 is CASSLYTRGATNEKLFF. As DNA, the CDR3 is TGTGCCAGCAGCTTATATACCCGGGGGGCAACTAATGAAAAACTGTTTTTT.